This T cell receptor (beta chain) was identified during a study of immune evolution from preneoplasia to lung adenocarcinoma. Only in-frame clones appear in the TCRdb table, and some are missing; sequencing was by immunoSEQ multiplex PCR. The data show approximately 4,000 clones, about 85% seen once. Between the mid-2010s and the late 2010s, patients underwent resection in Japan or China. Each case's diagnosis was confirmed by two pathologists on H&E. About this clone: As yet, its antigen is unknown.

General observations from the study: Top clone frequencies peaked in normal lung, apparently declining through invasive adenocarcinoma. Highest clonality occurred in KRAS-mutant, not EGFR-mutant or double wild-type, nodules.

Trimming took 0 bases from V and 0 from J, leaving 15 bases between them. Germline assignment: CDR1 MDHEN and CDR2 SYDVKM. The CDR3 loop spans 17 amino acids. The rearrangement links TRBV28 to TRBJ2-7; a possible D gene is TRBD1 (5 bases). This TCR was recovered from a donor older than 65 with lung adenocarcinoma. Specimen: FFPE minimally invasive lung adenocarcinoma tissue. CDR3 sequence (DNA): TGTGCCAGCAGTTTATGGGCAGGGTCTCTTAGCTCCTACGAGCAGTACTTC. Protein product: CASSLWAGSLSSYEQYF.